This T cell receptor (beta chain) was identified in a study of cytomegalovirus exposure and HLA in healthy donors (dated by TCRdb to about 2017). With respect to the entire study: In an earlier analysis of some 610 of the donors, under 300 Gb of sequence data and 95 million to 130 million unique TCR beta sequences from 150 million to 200 million T cells were reported. In the later analysis, no new phenotypic data were used to find candidate immune exposures; instead, reliance was placed on TCR beta sequences and their occurrence across donors. Roughly five DR-DQ haplotypes were handled as single units for association and clustering, since linkage in the cohort was strong. A later genetic analysis used genome-wide SNP genotypes for about three fifths of the 666 donors, treating that subset as a discovery cohort. The genetic ancestry cluster associated with self-reported Caucasian donors included 81% of the 398 genotyped donors. Typing coverage differed by locus: A, B, C, DRB1 and DQB1 were typed in roughly 629-640 donors, DQA1 in about 560, DPA1 in 600 to 610, and DPB1 in approximately 450. In a later analysis, previously published TCR beta repertoires from 550 to 750 donors were re-analyzed and high-resolution HLA genotyping was added so that TCR occurrence patterns could be studied. To predict cytomegalovirus infection status, the study combined high-throughput TCR immunosequencing, statistical association of individual TCRs with disease status, and machine learning. Across around 400 genotyped donors of the cohort, an average of about 240,000 unique TCR beta nucleotide sequences per donor were sequenced, and around 19% of those sequences were non-productive. Every discovery cohort repertoire had been produced on one sequencing platform. The study aimed to test whether signatures of past pathogen exposure could be identified by cataloging public T cell receptors. Approximately 300 gigabases of sequencing data and about 92 million unique TCR sequences made up an early release that covered 500 to 700 HLA-typed donors. Donor age, sex, ethnicity and CMV serostatus were compiled alongside the repertoire data. An earlier analysis of a few hundred of the donors applied high-throughput TCR beta sequencing to assess whether each TCR beta V gene segment acted as functional or pseudogenic. Class I and class II HLA loci were covered by the typing at four-digit resolution. A separate validation cohort of roughly 120 different subjects was used in addition to the 666-subject first cohort. The study used immunosequencing to profile the T cell repertoires of several hundred subjects and linked those repertoires to cytomegalovirus serostatus.

Libraries were built with the immunoSEQ multiplex PCR assay. The multiplex PCR relied on a mix of 60 forward primers for TCR Vbeta segments and 13 reverse primers for TCR Jbeta segments. The CDR3 region of rearranged TCR beta genes was amplified from genomic DNA by a multiplex PCR assay. On the Illumina HiSeq System, the amplified TCR beta libraries were sequenced as 87-base-pair reads. The paper's data handling went like this. A later analysis tallied around 87 million unique TCR beta chains across the roughly 610 repertoires, and roughly 11 million of those chains were shared by two or more donors. Raw reads were error-corrected and collapsed into unique sequences by a nearest-neighbor algorithm in which closely related sequences were merged to remove PCR and sequencing errors. To assign V, D and J gene segments, CDR3 sequences were aligned to IMGT reference sequences. For a sequence to be retained, a match of at least six nucleotides was required to both a V gene segment and a J gene segment. A rearrangement counted as productive if the CDR3 had no stop codons and remained in frame with V and J, and every other rearrangement counted as non-productive. CDR3 was defined by IMGT convention, running from the second conserved V-encoded cysteine to the conserved J-encoded phenylalanine. In an earlier analysis of more than 550 of the donors, sequences lacking an unambiguous match to a single V gene segment were excluded. An earlier analysis of a few hundred of the donors called V segments functional above 56.7% productive rearrangements and segregating when the between-donor standard deviation exceeded 5%. A statistical classification framework was built for diagnosing cytomegalovirus status from the catalog of TCR beta chain sequences. V and J gene assignment, in a later analysis, came from comparing TCR nucleotide sequences with IMGT/GENE-DB human TR gene sequences. In a later analysis, CDR3 sequences and most-parsimonious VDJ recombination scenarios were assigned using the TCRdist pipeline. In a later analysis, every TCR beta chain was defined by the combination of its CDR3 amino acid sequence and its V-gene family, and reads without a unique V-gene family were dropped. In a later analysis, fewer than 600 highly shared, low-generation-probability nucleotide sequences were removed to address suspected cross-contamination and a sequencing artifact. In a later analysis, a clonal expansion index was calculated for each public chain from normalized within-repertoire ranks of inferred template counts. A later analysis computed generation probabilities with a VDJ recombination model fitted to out-of-frame rearrangements, and checked the results against IGoR. A later analysis scored TCR-TCR, TCR-HLA and TCR-CMV co-occurrence with hypergeometric tests, applying a repertoire-size bias correction to TCR pairs. A later analysis estimated false discovery rates by permuting HLA or CMV assignments 20 times. In a later analysis, co-occurring TCRs were grouped with DBSCAN, and TCRdist sequence similarity was added when clustering was performed within HLA-allele-positive subsets. For co-occurrence clustering, repertoires with fewer than 30,000 or more than 120,000 public chains were excluded, along with about five repertoires with anomalous nucleotide sharing. Entries here come from immuneACCESS through TCRdb and include only in-frame sequences with V and J called. Some clones fail to appear in such tables; in the studies checked, an unresolved V gene covers under half of the shortfall, and the cause of the remainder is unknown. The DNA was the basis for D and trimming; V, J and clone size are from that table. This sample's clone table shows roughly 84,000 clones. In total, the top ten clones hold about 0.5% of the sample.

Broad study findings and their caveats: Three of the identified cytomegalovirus-associated TCR beta chains were confirmed in vitro to be specific for cytomegalovirus antigens. In a later analysis, most CMV-associated TCR beta chains were found to appear HLA-restricted, with HLA associations seemingly driven largely by CMV exposure. In a later analysis, HLA-associated TCR beta chains were found to be more clonally expanded and to have lower generation probabilities than equally common non-associated chains. The sequencing pipeline was judged likely to have produced a cluster of highly shared sequence variants as a technical artifact. Across donors, most TCR sequences were observed very rarely, whereas some public TCRs were present in many individuals. In a later analysis, several top co-occurrence clusters were reported to appear linked to parvovirus B19, influenza, CMV and Epstein-Barr virus. The cohort was sequenced for TCR beta chains only, and without alpha or paired-chain data the features that could be detected were limited. Specific HLA alleles were associated with 15,000 to 20,000 TCR beta sequences at a false discovery rate of 0.05 in a later analysis. Cytomegalovirus status was reported to be diagnosed by the classifier with high specificity and sensitivity in both the original and validation cohorts. According to a later analysis, TCR association rates differed among HLA loci, with DRB1 alleles showing the most associated TCRs and HLA-C alleles showing the fewest. The study gave a list of under 200 TCR beta chains associated with cytomegalovirus. Because HLA typing was unavailable for some donors at each locus, only the typed subset was used in association tests. The authors suggested that the approach could potentially be extended to other disease states and immunological phenotypes. In a later genetic analysis, fewer N-insertions in productive TCRs were reported among donors in an Asian-associated ancestry cluster than the approximately 670-donor mean. The presence/absence analyses assumed that sequencing depth was roughly uniform across donors, and that assumption may not be true. Correlated functional status among segregating V segments might reflect linkage disequilibrium, but an unknown experimental factor could not be ruled out. V-gene and J-gene trimming of TCR beta chains was associated with a missense DCLRE1C variant in a later genetic analysis, and the association was replicated in an independent cohort. Because counts were too low, seventeen rarely observed V segments, including chromosome 9 orphons, were excluded from the earlier analysis of around 640 of the donors. Immune exposure information for the cohort was limited to CMV serostatus. Strong co-occurrence of HLA alleles, especially DR and DQ, made assigning TCR associations to individual alleles difficult. Broadly in line with IMGT annotations, most TCR beta V segments showed up in productive rearrangements about 87% or about 30% of the time in an earlier analysis of under 700 of the donors. A further reported finding was that TCR beta sequences accurately predicted the HLA-A and HLA-B alleles for most subjects in the first cohort.

About this clone: There is no known antigen for this receptor.

In total, 630 or so healthy bone marrow donors made up the cohort. Cohort members were all nominally healthy when sampled, although unrecorded immune exposures were likely present. The donor was CMV seronegative and belonged to the group of 380 or so seronegative cohort members. Every donor gave a peripheral blood sample, and the peripheral blood mononuclear cells from that sample were used for TCR beta sequencing. Genomic DNA extraction from the blood cell samples was performed with the Qiagen DNeasy Blood Extraction Kit. This receptor was obtained from a man aged 45 to 65 in good health and CMV-seronegative. The material sequenced was PBMCs.

The CDR3 protein is CATNNRGPKDTEAFF. In nucleotide form, the sequence is TGTGCCACCAATAACAGGGGGCCTAAGGACACTGAAGCTTTCTTT. The V gene is TRBV10-3 and the J gene is TRBJ1-1; TRBD1 aligns with 9 central bases. The CDR3 goes from the cysteine to the phenylalanine over 15 residues. Just CDR3 DNA is preserved here, 45 bases in frame from base 1. At the junction V is shortened by 10 bases and J by 3 bases; bases outside the gene matches: 12. From a lookup of the germline V gene, CDR1 and CDR2 are ENHRY and SYGVKD.